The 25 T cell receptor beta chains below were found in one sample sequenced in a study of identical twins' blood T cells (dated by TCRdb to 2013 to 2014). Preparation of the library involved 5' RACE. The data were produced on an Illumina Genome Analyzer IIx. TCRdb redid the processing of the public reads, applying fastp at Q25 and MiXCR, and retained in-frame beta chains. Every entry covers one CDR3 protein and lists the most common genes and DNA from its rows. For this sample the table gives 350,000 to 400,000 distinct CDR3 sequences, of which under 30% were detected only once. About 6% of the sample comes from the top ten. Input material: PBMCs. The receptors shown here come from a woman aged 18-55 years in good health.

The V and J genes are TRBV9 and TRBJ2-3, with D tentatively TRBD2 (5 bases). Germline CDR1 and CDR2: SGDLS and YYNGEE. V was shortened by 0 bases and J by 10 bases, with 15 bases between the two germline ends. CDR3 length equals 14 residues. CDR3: CASSVEARGDAQYF. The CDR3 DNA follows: TGTGCCAGCAGCGTAGAGGCCCGGGGTGATGCGCAGTATTTT.

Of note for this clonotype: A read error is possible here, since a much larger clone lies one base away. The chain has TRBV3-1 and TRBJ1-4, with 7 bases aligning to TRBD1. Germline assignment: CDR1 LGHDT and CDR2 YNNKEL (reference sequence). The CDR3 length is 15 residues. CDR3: CASGEGAQINEKPFF. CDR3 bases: TGTGCCAGCGGGGAGGGGGCGCAGATTAATGAAAAACCGTTTTTT.

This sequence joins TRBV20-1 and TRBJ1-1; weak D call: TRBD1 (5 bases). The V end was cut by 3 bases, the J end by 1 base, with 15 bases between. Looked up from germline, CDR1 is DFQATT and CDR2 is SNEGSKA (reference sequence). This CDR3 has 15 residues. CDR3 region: CSASAQGGKNTEAFF. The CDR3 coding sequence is TGCAGTGCTAGTGCGCAGGGCGGTAAGAACACTGAAGCTTTCTTT.

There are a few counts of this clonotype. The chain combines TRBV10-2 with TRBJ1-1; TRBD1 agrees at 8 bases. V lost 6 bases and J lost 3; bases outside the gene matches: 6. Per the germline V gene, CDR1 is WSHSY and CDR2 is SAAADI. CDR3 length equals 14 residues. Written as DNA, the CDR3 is TGCGCCAGCAGATCAACAGGGGGAGACACTGAAGCTTTCTTT. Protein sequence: CASRSTGGDTEAFF.

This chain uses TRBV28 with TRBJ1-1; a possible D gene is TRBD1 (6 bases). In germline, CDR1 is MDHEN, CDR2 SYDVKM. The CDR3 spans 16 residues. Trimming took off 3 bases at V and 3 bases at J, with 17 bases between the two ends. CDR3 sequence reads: CASSFVLGGPDTEAFF. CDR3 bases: TGTGCCAGCAGTTTCGTTTTAGGGGGTCCCGACACTGAAGCTTTCTTT.

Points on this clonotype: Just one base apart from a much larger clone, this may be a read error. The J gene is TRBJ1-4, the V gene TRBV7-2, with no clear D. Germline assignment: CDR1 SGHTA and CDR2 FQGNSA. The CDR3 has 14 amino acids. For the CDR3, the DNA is TGTGCCAGCATCTTAGGCGGGTCAGGAGGGAAACTGTTTTTT. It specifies CASILGGSGGKLFF.

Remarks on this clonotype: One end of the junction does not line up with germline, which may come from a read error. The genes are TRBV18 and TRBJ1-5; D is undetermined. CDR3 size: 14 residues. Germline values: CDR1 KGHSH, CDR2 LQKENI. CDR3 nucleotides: TGTACCAGCTCAGAGGGTTGGAGCAATCAGGCCCAGCATTTT. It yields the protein CTSSEGWSNQAQHF.

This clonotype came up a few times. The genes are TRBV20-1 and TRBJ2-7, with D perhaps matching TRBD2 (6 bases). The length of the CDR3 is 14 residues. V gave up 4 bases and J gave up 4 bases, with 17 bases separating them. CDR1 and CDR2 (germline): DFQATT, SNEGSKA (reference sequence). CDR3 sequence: CSAKRVSGSYEQYF. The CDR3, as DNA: TGCAGTGCTAAGCGGGTGAGCGGATCTTACGAGCAGTACTTC.

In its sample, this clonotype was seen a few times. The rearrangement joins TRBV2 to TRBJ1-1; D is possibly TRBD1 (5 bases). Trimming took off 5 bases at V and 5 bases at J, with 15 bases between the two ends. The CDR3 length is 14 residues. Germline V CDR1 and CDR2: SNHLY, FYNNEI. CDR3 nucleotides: TGTGCCAGCAGTTCGGACGGGGGGGGTACTGAAGCTTTCTTT. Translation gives CASSSDGGGTEAFF.

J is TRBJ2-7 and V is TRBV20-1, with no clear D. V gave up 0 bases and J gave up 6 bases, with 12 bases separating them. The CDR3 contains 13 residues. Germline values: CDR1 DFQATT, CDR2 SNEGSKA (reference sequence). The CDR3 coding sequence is TGCAGTGCTAGAGACGCCGTGGGATCCGAGCAGTACTTC. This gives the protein CSARDAVGSEQYF.

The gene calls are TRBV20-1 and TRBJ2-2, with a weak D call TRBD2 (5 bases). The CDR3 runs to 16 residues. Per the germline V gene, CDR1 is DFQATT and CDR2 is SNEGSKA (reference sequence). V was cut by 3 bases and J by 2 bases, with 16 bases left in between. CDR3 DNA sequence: TGCAGTGCTAGTTCCTACGCGGGCTTAAACACCGGGGAGCTGTTTTTT. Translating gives CSASSYAGLNTGELFF.

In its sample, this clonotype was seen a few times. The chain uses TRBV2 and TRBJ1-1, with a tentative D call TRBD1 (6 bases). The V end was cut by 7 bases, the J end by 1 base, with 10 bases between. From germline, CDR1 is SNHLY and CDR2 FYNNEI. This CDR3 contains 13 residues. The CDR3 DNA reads TGTGCCAGCACAGGACAGTGGAACACTGAAGCTTTCTTT. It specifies CASTGQWNTEAFF.

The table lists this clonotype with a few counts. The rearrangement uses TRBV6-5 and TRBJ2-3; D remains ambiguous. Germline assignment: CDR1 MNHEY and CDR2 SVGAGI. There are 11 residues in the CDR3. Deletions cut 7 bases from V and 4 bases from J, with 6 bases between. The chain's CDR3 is CASKSADTQYF. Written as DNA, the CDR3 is TGTGCCAGCAAAAGCGCAGATACGCAGTATTTT.

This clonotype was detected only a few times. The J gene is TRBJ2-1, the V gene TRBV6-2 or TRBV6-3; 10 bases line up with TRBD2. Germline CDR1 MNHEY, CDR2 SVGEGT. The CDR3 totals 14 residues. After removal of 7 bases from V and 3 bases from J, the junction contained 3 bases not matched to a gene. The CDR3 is CASKRGGLYNEQFF. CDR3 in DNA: TGTGCCAGCAAGCGGGGGGGCCTCTACAATGAGCAGTTCTTC.

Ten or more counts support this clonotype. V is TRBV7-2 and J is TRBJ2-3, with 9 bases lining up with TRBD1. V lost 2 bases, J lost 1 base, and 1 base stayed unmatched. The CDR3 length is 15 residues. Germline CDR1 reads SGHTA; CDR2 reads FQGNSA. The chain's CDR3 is CASSLRTGGTDTQYF. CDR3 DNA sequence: TGTGCCAGCAGCTTACGGACAGGGGGCACAGATACGCAGTATTTT.

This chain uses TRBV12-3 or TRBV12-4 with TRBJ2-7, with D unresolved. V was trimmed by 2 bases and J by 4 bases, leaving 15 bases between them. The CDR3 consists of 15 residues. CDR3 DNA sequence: TGTGCCAGCAGTTTAAGGCGCCGTGACGGATACGAGCAGTACTTC. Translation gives CASSLRRRDGYEQYF.

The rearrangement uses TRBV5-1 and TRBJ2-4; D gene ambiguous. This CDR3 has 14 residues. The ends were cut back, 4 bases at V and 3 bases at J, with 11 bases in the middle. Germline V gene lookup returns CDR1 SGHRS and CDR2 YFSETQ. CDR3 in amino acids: CASSSLTHKNIQYF. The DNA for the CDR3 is TGCGCCAGCAGCAGCCTTACCCACAAAAACATTCAGTACTTC.

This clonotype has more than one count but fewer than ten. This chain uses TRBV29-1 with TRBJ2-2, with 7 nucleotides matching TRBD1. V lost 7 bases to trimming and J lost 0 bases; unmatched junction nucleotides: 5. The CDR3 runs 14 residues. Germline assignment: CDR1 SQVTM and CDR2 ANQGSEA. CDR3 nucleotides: TGCAGCGCCAGGGGGACCCCGAACACCGGGGAGCTGTTTTTT. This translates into CSARGTPNTGELFF.

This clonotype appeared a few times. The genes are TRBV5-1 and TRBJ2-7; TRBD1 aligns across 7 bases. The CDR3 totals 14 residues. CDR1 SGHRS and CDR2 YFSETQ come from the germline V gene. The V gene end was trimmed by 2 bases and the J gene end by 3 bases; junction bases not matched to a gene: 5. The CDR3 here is CASSFGDSGYEQYF. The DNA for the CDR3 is TGCGCCAGCAGCTTTGGGGACAGCGGCTACGAGCAGTACTTC.

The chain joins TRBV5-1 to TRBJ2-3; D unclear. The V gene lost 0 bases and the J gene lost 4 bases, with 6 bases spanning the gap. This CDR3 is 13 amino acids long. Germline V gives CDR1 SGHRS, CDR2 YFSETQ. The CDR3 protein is CASSLESPDTQYF. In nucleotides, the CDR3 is TGCGCCAGCAGCTTGGAGTCCCCAGATACGCAGTATTTT.

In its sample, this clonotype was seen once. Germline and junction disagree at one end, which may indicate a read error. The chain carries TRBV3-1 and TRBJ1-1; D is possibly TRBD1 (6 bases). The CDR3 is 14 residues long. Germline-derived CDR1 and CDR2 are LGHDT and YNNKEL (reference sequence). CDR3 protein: CASSQVMGDTEVFF. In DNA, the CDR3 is TGTGCCAGCAGCCAGGTGATGGGGGACACTGAAGTTTTCTTT.

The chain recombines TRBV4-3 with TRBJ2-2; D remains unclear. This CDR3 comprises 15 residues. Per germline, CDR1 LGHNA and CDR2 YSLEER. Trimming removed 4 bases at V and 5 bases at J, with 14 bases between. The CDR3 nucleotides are TGCGCCAGCAGCCTCAGCGAATATGGTACCGGGGAGCTGTTTTTT. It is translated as CASSLSEYGTGELFF.

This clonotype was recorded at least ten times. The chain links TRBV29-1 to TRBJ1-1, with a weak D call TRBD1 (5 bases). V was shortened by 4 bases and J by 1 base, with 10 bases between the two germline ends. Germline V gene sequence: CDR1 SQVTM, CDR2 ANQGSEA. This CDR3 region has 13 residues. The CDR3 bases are TGCAGCGTTGGTGACAGACAGAACACTGAAGCTTTCTTT. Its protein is CSVGDRQNTEAFF.

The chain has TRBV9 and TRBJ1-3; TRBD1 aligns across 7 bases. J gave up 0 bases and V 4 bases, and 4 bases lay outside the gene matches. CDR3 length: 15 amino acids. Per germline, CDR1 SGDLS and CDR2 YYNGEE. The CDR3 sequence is CASSPGQFSGNTIYF. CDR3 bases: TGTGCCAGCAGCCCGGGACAGTTCTCTGGAAACACCATATATTTT.

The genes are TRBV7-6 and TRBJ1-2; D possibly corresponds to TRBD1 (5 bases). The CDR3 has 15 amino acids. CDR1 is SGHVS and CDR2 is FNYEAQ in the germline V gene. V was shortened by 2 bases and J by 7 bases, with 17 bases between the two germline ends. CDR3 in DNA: TGTGCCAGCAGCTTAAACCCAGGGTCTTCAGGTGGCTACACCTTC. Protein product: CASSLNPGSSGGYTF.